The 30 T cell receptor beta chains given below trace back to one sample, sequenced in a study of cytomegalovirus exposure and HLA in healthy donors. It was with 60 Vbeta and 13 Jbeta primers that the PCR ran. The assay was immunoSEQ multiplex PCR, and TCRdb's table has in-frame clones only and misses some. This table has 120,000 or so clones, over 70% appearing once. Sequencing input: PBMCs. The receptors here all came from a man between 18 and 29 years old in good health and CMV-seropositive.

This clone was seen more than once but under ten times. V usage is TRBV10-3 and J usage is TRBJ2-5, with D perhaps TRBD1 (5 bases). The J call is doubtful: the DNA matches TRBJ2-7 better. Germline lookup yields CDR1 ENHRY and CDR2 SYGVKD. The CDR3 length is 13 residues. The CDR3 sequence: CAISEGVPYEQYF. For the CDR3, the DNA is TGTGCCATCAGTGAAGGGGTCCCCTACGAGCAGTACTTC.

The chain carries TRBV6-6 and TRBJ1-2; D possibly corresponds to TRBD1 (6 bases). The germline V and J ends were trimmed by 7 bases and 8 bases, with 14 bases remaining between them. Germline loops: CDR1 MNHNY, CDR2 SVGAGI (reference sequence). The CDR3 is 12 residues long. CDR3 amino acids: CASTADSRGYTF. The CDR3 bases are TGTGCCAGCACCGCGGACAGCAGGGGCTACACCTTC.

This clone showed up just once. The chain employs TRBV6-5 and TRBJ2-2, with D perhaps TRBD1 (6 bases). Germline CDR1 reads MNHEY; CDR2 reads SVGAGI. The CDR3 sequence is 14 residues long. V was shortened by 5 bases and J by 2 bases, with 9 bases between the two germline ends. The CDR3 protein is CASSRTANTGELFF. CDR3 nucleotide sequence: TGTGCCAGCAGTCGGACAGCCAACACCGGGGAGCTGTTTTTT.

V gene TRBV7-9 combines with J gene TRBJ2-4; 7 nucleotides match TRBD1. This CDR3 has 17 residues. Per germline, CDR1 SEHNR and CDR2 FQNEAQ (reference sequence). Germline trimming cut 4 bases from V and 2 bases from J; bases unmatched to any gene: 11. CDR3 nucleotides: TGTGCCAGCAGCTCAGGTGGGACAGATAAGACCAAAAACATTCAGTACTTC. Translated: CASSSGGTDKTKNIQYF.

In this sample, this clone turned up a few times. The V call is TRBV6-1, the J call TRBJ2-5; 8 positions agree with TRBD1. J lost 1 base, V lost 6 bases, and 4 bases had no gene match. The CDR3 is made up of 14 amino acids. Germline V CDR1 and CDR2: MNHNS, SASEGT. CDR3 amino acids: CASRRDRSQETQYF. DNA of the CDR3: TGTGCCAGCAGAAGGGACAGGTCCCAAGAGACCCAGTACTTC.

This rearrangement joins TRBV19 to TRBJ2-3, with D perhaps matching TRBD1 (5 bases). The CDR3 sequence is 14 residues long. Trimming left V 0 bases short and J 2 bases short, with 6 bases between. CDR1 LNHDA and CDR2 SQIVND come from the germline V gene (reference sequence). CDR3 protein: CASSIDRDTDTQYF. As DNA, the CDR3 is TGTGCCAGTAGTATAGACAGGGACACAGATACGCAGTATTTT.

The J gene is TRBJ2-2, the V gene TRBV7-2; 10 bases line up with TRBD2. The CDR3 consists of 16 residues. The V gene end was trimmed by 5 bases and the J gene end by 0 bases; junction bases not matched to a gene: 3. Germline lookup yields CDR1 SGHTA and CDR2 FQGNSA. The CDR3 reads CASSPSGGANTGELFF. In DNA form, the CDR3 reads TGTGCCAGCAGCCCGAGCGGGGGGGCGAACACCGGGGAGCTGTTTTTT. The full variable domain, in which reference TRBV7-2 and TRBJ2-2 provide the parts outside the CDR3, is GAGVSQSPSNKVTEKGKDVELRCDPISGHTALYWYRQSLGQGLEFLIYFQGNSAPDKSGLPSDRFSAERTGGSVSTLTIQRTQQEDSAVYLCASSPSGGANTGELFFGEGSRLTVL.

The chain combines TRBV11-2 with TRBJ2-1; 11 bases agree with TRBD2. Germline-derived CDR1 and CDR2 are SGHAT and FQNNGV. CDR3 length: 14 residues. V shed 3 bases and J 6 bases; nucleotides not matched to a gene: 1. CDR3 sequence (DNA): TGTGCCAGCAGCTTCGGACTAGCGGGCAATGAGCAGTTCTTC. Translating it yields CASSFGLAGNEQFF.

The chain uses TRBV30 and TRBJ2-5; a weak D match, TRBD2 (6 bases). The DNA matches TRBJ2-7 better at its end, which makes the J call doubtful. Germline CDR1 reads GTSNPN; CDR2 reads SVGIG (reference sequence). The CDR3 length is 13 residues. The CDR3 is CAWVGGRTYEQYF. The CDR3 region has the DNA TGTGCCTGGGTGGGGGGACGTACCTACGAGCAGTACTTC.

As for this clone: At one end the junction does not follow the germline gene, possibly because of a read error. The chain is built from TRBV7-9 and TRBJ1-3; D call uncertain. The CDR3 length is 12 residues. Germline-derived CDR1 and CDR2 are SEHNR and FQNEAQ (reference sequence). This chain's CDR3 is CSSSSTGNTIYF. CDR3 nucleotides: TGTTCCAGCAGCTCTACTGGAAACACCATATATTTT.

This rearrangement joins TRBV21-1 to TRBJ1-2; TRBD1, the table's D call, was not compared with the DNA. TRBV21-1 is noted as a pseudogene. This CDR3 has 18 amino acids. CDR3 in amino acids: CASSFKDTAPGPNYGYTF. In DNA, the CDR3 is TGTGCCAGCAGCTTTAAGGACACCGCACCCGGACCTAACTATGGCTACACCTTC.

This clone was picked up a small number of times. V gene TRBV4-2 combines with J gene TRBJ2-3, with 15 bases that match TRBD2. Germline V gene lookup returns CDR1 LGHNA and CDR2 YNFKEQ. The J segment lost 4 bases and the V segment lost 5 bases, leaving 10 bases of the junction unmatched. The CDR3 runs to 18 residues. The CDR3 sequence: CASSRTSGGGQAADTQYF. CDR3 coding DNA: TGTGCCAGCAGCAGGACTAGCGGGGGGGGTCAGGCAGCAGATACGCAGTATTTT.

The chain joins TRBV7-9 to TRBJ2-2; the D is unclear. The CDR3 length is 15 residues. The germline V and J ends were trimmed by 1 base and 6 bases, with 12 bases remaining between them. Germline CDR1 SEHNR, CDR2 FQNEAQ (reference sequence). CDR3 sequence: CASSLGSMAAGELFF. CDR3 coding DNA: TGTGCCAGCAGCTTAGGTTCGATGGCGGCCGGGGAGCTGTTTTTT.

The chain recombines TRBV6-4 with TRBJ2-3, with 7 bases that match TRBD1. Per the germline V gene, CDR1 is MRHNA and CDR2 is SNTAGT. V lost 6 bases, J lost 2 bases, and 11 bases stayed unmatched. This CDR3 comprises 16 residues. DNA for the CDR3: TGTGCCAGCAGCCCACAGGGGTCGAGACACACAGATACGCAGTATTTT. This gives the protein CASSPQGSRHTDTQYF.

The chain uses TRBV7-2 and TRBJ1-1; weak D call: TRBD1 (5 bases). Germline-derived CDR1 and CDR2 are SGHTA and FQGNSA. This CDR3 spans 15 amino acids. The V and J ends lost 7 bases and 3 bases respectively, with 18 bases between them. For the CDR3, the DNA is TGTGCCAGCACCCCAATCGGGGGAGAGTACACTGAAGCTTTCTTT. Protein sequence: CASTPIGGEYTEAFF.

The chain joins TRBV4-1 to TRBJ1-1; D may be TRBD1 (6 bases). The CDR3 runs to 16 residues. Germline values: CDR1 MGHRA, CDR2 YSYEKL. Trimming left V 2 bases short and J 1 base short, with 14 bases between. CDR3 in DNA: TGCGCCAGCAGCCAACCCCGGAAGGGACAGAACACTGAAGCTTTCTTT. Protein product: CASSQPRKGQNTEAFF.

The chain combines TRBV28 with TRBJ1-3; 11 bases agree with TRBD1. There are 14 residues in the CDR3. J gave up 6 bases and V 8 bases, and 6 bases lay outside the gene matches. Germline CDR1 and CDR2: MDHEN and SYDVKM. Here the CDR3 DNA reads TGTGCCAGCGCGGACAGGGGGCGTGCAAACACCATATATTTT. Translating it yields CASADRGRANTIYF.

V usage is TRBV2 and J usage is TRBJ1-6; TRBD1 matches 8 bases. The junction had 16 bases not matched to a gene; V was cut back by 2 bases and J by 10 bases. The germline V gene has CDR1 SNHLY and CDR2 FYNNEI. The CDR3 is 18 residues long. CDR3 region: CASSERYFDRGGRSPLHF. The CDR3 coding sequence is TGTGCCAGCAGTGAAAGGTATTTCGACAGGGGAGGAAGGTCACCCCTCCACTTT.

The chain joins TRBV19 to TRBJ2-2, with 11 bases aligning to TRBD1. The V segment lost 5 bases and the J segment 5 bases; nucleotides outside the gene matches: 7. Per germline, CDR1 LNHDA and CDR2 SQIVND (reference sequence). The CDR3 totals 16 residues. CDR3 amino acids: CASSVAGTGGTGELFF. The CDR3 coding sequence is TGTGCCAGTAGTGTCGCCGGGACAGGGGGGACCGGGGAGCTGTTTTTT. The variable domain in full, with the rest retrieved from reference TRBV19 and TRBJ2-2, is DGGITQSPKYLFRKEGQNVTLSCEQNLNHDAMYWYRQDPGQGLRLIYYSQIVNDFQKGDIAEGYSVSREKKESFPLTVTSAQKNPTAFYLCASSVAGTGGTGELFFGEGSRLTVL.

To note about this clone: A junction end diverges from the germline sequence, so it may reflect a read error. This sequence joins TRBV10-2 and TRBJ2-7; 7 bases match TRBD2. CDR3 length: 13 amino acids. Germline V CDR1 and CDR2: WSHSY, SAAADI. This chain's CDR3 is CASSGFSGATIIF. As DNA, the CDR3 is TGCGCCAGCAGTGGTTTCAGCGGGGCTACCATAATCTTC.

The chain carries TRBV2 and TRBJ2-2; D is ambiguous. Germline V gene lookup returns CDR1 SNHLY and CDR2 FYNNEI. There are 14 residues in the CDR3. The V gene lost 1 base and the J gene lost 9 bases, with 12 bases spanning the gap. CDR3 in amino acids: CASSEDYRVRELFF. CDR3 DNA sequence: TGTGCCAGCAGTGAAGATTACCGGGTCCGGGAGCTGTTTTTT.

The chain carries TRBV15 and TRBJ1-3; possibly TRBD1 for D (6 bases). CDR3 length: 16 amino acids. Germline V CDR1 and CDR2: LNHNV, YYDKDF (reference sequence). CDR3 in DNA: TGTGCTACTGGTGAACAGGGAGATTACTCTGGAAACACCATATATTTT. Encoded protein: CATGEQGDYSGNTIYF.

The count of this clone is one. The rearrangement uses TRBV18 and TRBJ1-4, with a tentative D call TRBD1 (5 bases). The V gene lost 3 bases and the J gene lost 5 bases, with 13 bases spanning the gap. The germline gives CDR1 KGHSH, CDR2 LQKENI. The CDR3 is made up of 15 amino acids. Here the CDR3 DNA reads TGTGCCAGCTCACCTGCAGGGATTCAAAATGAAAAACTGTTTTTT. This gives the protein CASSPAGIQNEKLFF.

The CDR3 spells CASSIQGSTEKLFF. Here the CDR3 DNA reads TGTGCCAGTAGTATACAGGGGAGTACTGAAAAACTGTTTTTT. This chain connects TRBV19 to TRBJ1-4; tentative D call: TRBD1 (6 bases). The germline V gene has CDR1 LNHDA and CDR2 SQIVND (reference sequence). V lost 2 bases and J 7 bases, leaving 11 bases between the germline ends. This CDR3 is built from 14 residues.

V is TRBV27 and J is TRBJ2-1; perhaps TRBD2 as D (5 bases). Germline assignment: CDR1 MNHEY and CDR2 SMNVEV (reference sequence). This CDR3 comprises 13 residues. Trimming removed 5 bases from V and 7 bases from J, with 12 bases in between. CDR3 sequence reads: CASSLPGRNEQFF. In DNA, the CDR3 is TGTGCCAGCAGTCTTCCGGGGAGAAATGAGCAGTTCTTC.

The chain links TRBV7-9 to TRBJ2-7; D is perhaps TRBD2 (5 bases). Trimming pared 4 bases from V and 4 bases from J, leaving 17 bases between. Per the germline V gene, CDR1 is SEHNR and CDR2 is FQNEAQ (reference sequence). The CDR3 contains 15 residues. Written as DNA, the CDR3 is TGTGCCAGCAGCTCGATCAGCGGCAGCTATTACGAGCAGTACTTC. This gives the protein CASSSISGSYYEQYF.

V gene TRBV6-5 combines with J gene TRBJ1-2; D uncertain. V lost 6 bases to trimming and J lost 4 bases, with 6 bases between them. Germline CDR1 MNHEY, CDR2 SVGAGI. CDR3 length: 11 amino acids. In DNA form, the CDR3 reads TGTGCCAGCAGCGGGGTCTATGGCTACACCTTC. It specifies CASSGVYGYTF.

The V and J genes are TRBV4-3 and TRBJ2-1; a weak D match, TRBD2 (5 bases). From germline, CDR1 is LGHNA and CDR2 YSLEER. The CDR3 extends over 15 amino acids. Trimming cost V 0 bases and J 6 bases, with 12 bases left between them. This CDR3 is CASSQELGPRNEQFF. Here the CDR3 DNA reads TGCGCCAGCAGCCAAGAACTAGGTCCCCGCAATGAGCAGTTCTTC.

The chain joins TRBV7-2 to TRBJ1-1, with D possibly matching TRBD1 (6 bases). Germline lookup yields CDR1 SGHTA and CDR2 FQGNSA. The V end lost 7 bases, the J end lost 1 base, and 13 bases lay between the germline ends. The CDR3 sequence is 14 residues long. The CDR3 DNA reads TGTGCCAGCACCCGAACACAGGGGAACACTGAAGCTTTCTTT. Translated: CASTRTQGNTEAFF. Using reference TRBV7-2 and TRBJ1-1 for the parts outside the CDR3, the full variable domain is GAGVSQSPSNKVTEKGKDVELRCDPISGHTALYWYRQSLGQGLEFLIYFQGNSAPDKSGLPSDRFSAERTGGSVSTLTIQRTQQEDSAVYLCASTRTQGNTEAFFGQGTRLTVV.

On this clone itself: Distinct nucleotide sequences in the sample also encode this CDR3. The rearrangement uses TRBV7-9 and TRBJ1-2, with TRBD1 as a possible D gene (5 bases). The length of the CDR3 is 15 residues. The germline V gene has CDR1 SEHNR and CDR2 FQNEAQ (reference sequence). V gave up 4 bases and J gave up 8 bases, with 20 bases separating them. CDR3 in amino acids: CASSSPRDRGDGYTF. In nucleotides, the CDR3 is TGTGCCAGCAGCTCTCCCCGAGACAGAGGCGACGGCTACACCTTC.